Following are 11 T cell receptor beta chains from one sample sequenced in a study. TCRdb recomputed calls from the 5' RACE reads with MiXCR, one row per CDR3 protein. The sample yields around 6,200 distinct CDR3 sequences, 55% to 75% seen once. Sequenced: naive CD4+ T cells sorted from blood. Subset indicated: naive CD4+ T cells, CD4+CD45RA+CD25-. These receptors all stem from a female donor with breast cancer.

The CDR3, as DNA: TGCAGTGCTGGTGAGGACAGTCAATTTGAAGCTTTCTTT. Its protein product is CSAGEDSQFEAFF. The V call is TRBV20-1, the J call TRBJ1-1, with D tentatively TRBD1 (6 bases). This CDR3 is 13 amino acids long. Germline lookup yields CDR1 DFQATT and CDR2 SNEGSKA (reference sequence). Deletions cut 5 bases from V and 7 bases from J, with 17 bases between.

The rearrangement joins TRBV20-1 to TRBJ1-2; no reliable D call. V was pared by 5 bases and J by 10 bases, with 17 bases between. This CDR3 region has 12 residues. Per the germline V gene, CDR1 is DFQATT and CDR2 is SNEGSKA (reference sequence). CDR3 in amino acids: CSAYHSPFDYTF. The CDR3 DNA reads TGCAGTGCTTACCACTCGCCGTTTGACTACACCTTC.

This clonotype was observed a handful of times. V and J are TRBV20-1 and TRBJ2-4; 8 bases align to TRBD1. There are 12 residues in the CDR3. The ends lost 2 bases at V and 10 bases at J; junction bases unmatched: 4. Per germline, CDR1 DFQATT and CDR2 SNEGSKA (reference sequence). The CDR3 sequence is CSARTTGGIQYF. CDR3 sequence (DNA): TGCAGTGCTAGAACCACAGGGGGGATTCAGTACTTC.

This clonotype showed up just a few times. This rearrangement joins TRBV11-2 to TRBJ1-1; D is unclear. The CDR3 runs to 14 residues. Per germline, CDR1 SGHAT and CDR2 FQNNGV. With 6 bases removed from V and 2 bases from J, the gap between germline ends came to 13 bases. The chain's CDR3 is CASRSRLANTEAFF. The CDR3 DNA follows: TGTGCCAGCAGGTCCCGCCTGGCAAACACTGAAGCTTTCTTT.

This clonotype has a handful of counts. J is TRBJ2-1 and V is TRBV29-1; 9 positions agree with TRBD2. This CDR3 spans 16 amino acids. The V segment lost 7 bases and the J segment 5 bases; nucleotides outside the gene matches: 15. Germline assignment: CDR1 SQVTM and CDR2 ANQGSEA. CDR3 protein: CSASLISSGTNNEQFF. In DNA, the CDR3 is TGCAGCGCTTCCCTTATTTCTAGCGGGACCAACAATGAGCAGTTCTTC.

This clonotype was seen more than once but under ten times. V and J are TRBV20-1 and TRBJ2-1, with 7 bases that match TRBD2. This CDR3 has 16 amino acids. Germline trimming cut 5 bases from V and 5 bases from J; bases unmatched to any gene: 15. Germline V gene data show CDR1 as DFQATT and CDR2 as SNEGSKA (reference sequence). The CDR3 loop is CSAPGLSFSIDNEQFF. CDR3 nucleotide sequence: TGCAGTGCTCCGGGACTAAGTTTCTCAATCGACAATGAGCAGTTCTTC.

This clonotype was observed a few times. The chain carries TRBV27 and TRBJ1-5, with D tentatively TRBD1 (6 bases). The CDR3 is made up of 13 amino acids. Looked up from germline, CDR1 is MNHEY and CDR2 is SMNVEV (reference sequence). With 0 bases removed from V and 9 bases from J, the gap between germline ends came to 9 bases. The CDR3 nucleotides read TGTGCCAGCAGTTTATCCCAGGGGTCGCCCCAGCATTTT. Translating it yields CASSLSQGSPQHF.

The CDR3 nucleotides read TGCGCCAGCAGCTTGGAGGCAGGGAATGGCTACACCTTC. Translated: CASSLEAGNGYTF. The rearrangement links TRBV5-1 to TRBJ1-2; D possibly corresponds to TRBD1 (5 bases). Germline-derived CDR1 and CDR2 are SGHRS and YFSETQ. The CDR3 consists of 13 residues. V shed 0 bases and J shed 6 bases, with 9 bases lying between them.

V is TRBV5-1 and J is TRBJ2-1; 11 positions match TRBD2. CDR1 is SGHRS, CDR2 YFSETQ, per germline. The CDR3 runs 14 residues. Trimming cost V 4 bases and J 5 bases; bases outside gene matches: 2. DNA for the CDR3: TGCGCCAGCAGCCTGGGACTAGCGGACAATGAGCAGTTCTTC. Translation: CASSLGLADNEQFF.

This chain connects TRBV2 to TRBJ2-1; D is uncertain. There are 11 residues in the CDR3. Germline V gene lookup returns CDR1 SNHLY and CDR2 FYNNEI. V was cut by 1 base and J by 11 bases, with 6 bases left in between. CDR3 loop: CASSEDQKQFF. CDR3 bases: TGTGCCAGCAGTGAAGACCAAAAGCAGTTCTTC.

The chain couples TRBV20-1 to TRBJ2-3; D is unclear. Germline V CDR1 and CDR2: DFQATT, SNEGSKA (reference sequence). V was cut by 1 base and J by 4 bases, with 0 bases left in between. The CDR3 runs 10 residues. Here the CDR3 DNA reads TGCAGTGCTAGAGCAGATACGCAGTATTTT. Translating it yields CSARADTQYF.